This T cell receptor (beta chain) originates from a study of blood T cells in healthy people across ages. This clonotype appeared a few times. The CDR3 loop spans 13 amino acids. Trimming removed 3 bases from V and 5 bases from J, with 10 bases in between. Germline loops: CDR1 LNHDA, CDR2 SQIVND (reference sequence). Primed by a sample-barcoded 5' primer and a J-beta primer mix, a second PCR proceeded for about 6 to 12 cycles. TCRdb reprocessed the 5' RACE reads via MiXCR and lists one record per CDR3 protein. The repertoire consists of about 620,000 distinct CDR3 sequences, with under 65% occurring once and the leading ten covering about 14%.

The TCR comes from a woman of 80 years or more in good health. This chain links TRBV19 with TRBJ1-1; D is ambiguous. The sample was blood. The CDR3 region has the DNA TGTGCCAGTAGTATGGAAGGGAGTACTGAAGCTTTCTTT. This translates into CASSMEGSTEAFF.